The 17 T cell receptor beta chains below come from one sample, sequenced in a study of T-cell reconstitution after alpha-beta-depleted transplantation in children. Using unique molecular identifiers, the investigators prepared the TCRbeta library. TCRdb reprocessed the PCR reads with MiXCR, giving one entry per CDR3 protein. This table holds about 460,000 distinct CDR3 sequences, over 10% found once. This material consisted of PBMCs, mostly from graft donor cells, taken 180 days after TCRalphabeta/CD19-depleted stem cell transplant. The receptor source for this set is a female patient aged 2-9 years who had a stem cell transplant for aplastic anemia, so the T cells may come from the graft donor.

In its sample, this clonotype was seen many times. The genes are TRBV4-3 and TRBJ1-2; D may be TRBD1 (5 bases). V lost 3 bases, J lost 1 base, and 9 bases lay in between. This CDR3 comprises 14 residues. Germline CDR1 LGHNA, CDR2 YSLEER. The CDR3 DNA reads TGCGCCAGCAGCCACCTAGACAGTAACTATGGCTACACCTTC. Translation: CASSHLDSNYGYTF.

The chain uses TRBV5-1 and TRBJ2-1; 7 nucleotides match TRBD2. Germline V CDR1 and CDR2: SGHRS, YFSETQ. Germline trimming cut 1 base from V and 8 bases from J; bases unmatched to any gene: 12. The CDR3 is 16 amino acids. CDR3 amino acids: CASSLTSGRVRDEQFF. CDR3 sequence (DNA): TGCGCCAGCAGCTTGACTAGTGGGAGGGTAAGGGATGAGCAGTTCTTC. The whole variable domain, remainder taken from reference TRBV5-1 and TRBJ2-1, is KAGVTQTPRYLIKTRGQQVTLSCSPISGHRSVSWYQQTPGQGLQFLFEYFSETQRNKGNFPGRFSGRQFSNSRSEMNVSTLELGDSALYLCASSLTSGRVRDEQFFGPGTRLTVL.

About this clonotype itself: A clone one base away is much larger, so this may be a read error. V is TRBV6-1 and J is TRBJ1-2, with D possibly being TRBD1 (6 bases). Germline V gene sequence: CDR1 MNHNS, CDR2 SASEGT. The length of the CDR3 is 14 residues. The ends were cut back, 6 bases at V and 5 bases at J, with 16 bases in the middle. The CDR3 reads CASSPGTWIYGYTF. The CDR3 nucleotides are TGTGCCAGCAGCCCCGGGACATGGATTTATGGCTACACCTTC.

This clonotype was seen at least ten times. The gene calls are TRBV20-1 and TRBJ1-5; D is undetermined. Trimming removed 0 bases at V and 0 bases at J, with 12 bases between. This CDR3 region has 16 residues. Germline CDR1 reads DFQATT; CDR2 reads SNEGSKA (reference sequence). CDR3 sequence: CSARDKEGYSNQPQHF. As DNA, the CDR3 is TGCAGTGCTAGAGATAAGGAGGGTTATAGCAATCAGCCCCAGCATTTT.

The sample holds many counts of this clonotype. The V call is TRBV7-2, the J call TRBJ1-5; TRBD1 agrees at 8 bases. Germline loops: CDR1 SGHTA, CDR2 FQGNSA. J lost 9 bases, V lost 5 bases, and 9 bases had no gene match. This CDR3 is 14 amino acids long. The CDR3 DNA reads as TGTGCCAGCAGCGCCAGGGGGCAGGGAGCGCCCCAGCATTTT. It encodes CASSARGQGAPQHF.

At least ten counts were recorded for this clonotype. This chain uses TRBV10-3 with TRBJ2-3; a possible D gene is TRBD1 (6 bases). Trimming shortened V by 2 bases and J by 3 bases, and 12 bases separated the two germline ends. This CDR3 region has 15 residues. Germline V gene data show CDR1 as ENHRY and CDR2 as SYGVKD. As DNA, the CDR3 is TGTGCCATCAGTGAGGCCGGACAGCTGACAGATACGCAGTATTTT. Translating it yields CAISEAGQLTDTQYF.

This clonotype was observed a few times. The chain recombines TRBV5-1 with TRBJ1-2; TRBD1 matches 7 bases. The CDR3 totals 14 residues. Per germline, CDR1 SGHRS and CDR2 YFSETQ. V lost 1 base to trimming and J lost 9 bases; unmatched junction nucleotides: 9. The CDR3 loop is CASSLQDLQGSYTF. The CDR3 region has the DNA TGCGCCAGCAGCTTGCAAGACCTACAGGGGAGCTACACCTTC.

The CDR3, as DNA: TGTGCCAGCAGCTCTGACCGCCACTATGGCTACACCTTC. Translated, it gives CASSSDRHYGYTF. V usage is TRBV7-9 and J usage is TRBJ1-2; D unresolved. CDR3 length: 13 residues. The germline CDR1 and CDR2 sequences are SEHNR and FQNEAQ (reference sequence). V was cut by 4 bases and J by 3 bases, with 9 bases left in between.

The V and J genes are TRBV3-1 and TRBJ2-5; D perhaps matches TRBD1 (5 bases). There are 15 residues in the CDR3. The V and J ends lost 6 bases and 7 bases respectively, with 21 bases between them. Germline CDR1 is LGHDT and CDR2 is YNNKEL (reference sequence). The CDR3, as DNA: TGTGCCAGCAGTCTTTTAGGCAGGGTCACCGGGACCCAGTACTTC. This translates into CASSLLGRVTGTQYF.

The rearrangement links TRBV15 to TRBJ1-4; a possible D gene is TRBD1 (5 bases). The CDR3 spans 17 residues. The V gene's germline CDR1 is LNHNV and CDR2 YYDKDF (reference sequence). V gave up 2 bases and J gave up 4 bases, with 17 bases separating them. CDR3 in amino acids: CATSRSALTENNEKLFF. DNA of the CDR3: TGTGCCACCAGCAGATCGGCCTTGACAGAAAATAATGAAAAACTGTTTTTT.

This clonotype came up many times. The chain employs TRBV7-3 and TRBJ2-1, with D tentatively TRBD1 (5 bases). There are 12 residues in the CDR3. Trimming took off 3 bases at V and 8 bases at J, with 8 bases between the two ends. The germline gives CDR1 SGHTA, CDR2 FQGTGA. CDR3 loop: CASSLEQDEQFF. DNA of the CDR3: TGTGCCAGCAGCTTGGAACAGGATGAGCAGTTCTTC.

The chain has TRBV7-9 and TRBJ2-1, with unresolved D. V was cut by 2 bases and J by 10 bases, with 12 bases left in between. The CDR3 length is 13 residues. Germline V gives CDR1 SEHNR, CDR2 FQNEAQ (reference sequence). In DNA, the CDR3 is TGTGCCAGCAGCTTAACCTGGGCGGTAGAGCAGTTCTTC. Amino acids: CASSLTWAVEQFF.

This clonotype turned up a few times. V gene TRBV4-3 combines with J gene TRBJ2-7; TRBD1 might be the D (6 bases). Germline loops: CDR1 LGHNA, CDR2 YSLEER. Trimming shortened V by 0 bases and J by 3 bases, and 12 bases separated the two germline ends. CDR3 length: 15 residues. CDR3 bases: TGCGCCAGCAGCCAAGATGGGGGACACCACTACGAGCAGTACTTC. Protein product: CASSQDGGHHYEQYF.

J is TRBJ1-1 and V is TRBV4-3; D gene ambiguous. Germline V gene lookup returns CDR1 LGHNA and CDR2 YSLEER. Trimming stripped 1 base from V and 8 bases from J, with 17 bases between. This CDR3 is built from 15 residues. Written as DNA, the CDR3 is TGCGCCAGCAGCCAAGTGTATCAAACCGGCCGGGAAGCTTTCTTT. This sequence encodes CASSQVYQTGREAFF.

This clonotype was counted ten times or more. This sequence joins TRBV6-5 and TRBJ2-3; D ambiguous. Per germline, CDR1 MNHEY and CDR2 SVGAGI. Trimming left V 4 bases short and J 4 bases short, with 15 bases between. The CDR3 has 15 amino acids. This CDR3 reads CASSFPWGSADTQYF. The CDR3 DNA reads as TGTGCCAGCAGTTTCCCCTGGGGATCGGCAGATACGCAGTATTTT.

The chain employs TRBV7-6 and TRBJ2-1; TRBD2 agrees at 8 bases. The CDR3 covers 16 residues. Trimming cost V 1 base and J 3 bases; bases outside gene matches: 5. Germline V CDR1 and CDR2: SGHVS, FNYEAQ. The CDR3 bases are TGTGCCAGCAGCTTAGGTCTAGCGGGTTACTACAATGAGCAGTTCTTC. It translates to CASSLGLAGYYNEQFF. Full variable domain (remainder filled in from reference TRBV7-6 and TRBJ2-1): GAGVSQSPRYKVTKRGQDVALRCDPISGHVSLYWYRQALGQGPEFLTYFNYEAQQDKSGLPNDRFSAERPEGSISTLTIQRTEQRDSAMYRCASSLGLAGYYNEQFFGPGTRLTVL.

This chain connects TRBV11-1 to TRBJ2-4; TRBD2 matches 14 bases. The CDR3 consists of 19 residues. V shed 5 bases, J shed 8 bases, and the junction held 17 bases outside the gene matches. Looked up from germline, CDR1 is SGHAT and CDR2 is FQDESV (reference sequence). CDR3 protein: CASSPTSGLAGGVGDIQYF. The CDR3 DNA sequence: TGTGCCAGCAGCCCAACCTCCGGACTAGCGGGAGGCGTGGGTGACATTCAGTACTTC.